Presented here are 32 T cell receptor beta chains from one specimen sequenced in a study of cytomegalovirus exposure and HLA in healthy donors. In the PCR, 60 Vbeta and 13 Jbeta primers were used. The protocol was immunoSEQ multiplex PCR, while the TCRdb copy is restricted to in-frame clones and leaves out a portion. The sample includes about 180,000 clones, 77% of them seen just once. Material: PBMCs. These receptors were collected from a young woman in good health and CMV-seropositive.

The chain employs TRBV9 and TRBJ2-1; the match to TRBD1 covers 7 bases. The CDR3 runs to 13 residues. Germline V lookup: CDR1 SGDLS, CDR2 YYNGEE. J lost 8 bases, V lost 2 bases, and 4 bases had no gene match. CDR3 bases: TGTGCCAGCAGCGTTTCAGGGGGAGATGAGCAGTTCTTC. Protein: CASSVSGGDEQFF.

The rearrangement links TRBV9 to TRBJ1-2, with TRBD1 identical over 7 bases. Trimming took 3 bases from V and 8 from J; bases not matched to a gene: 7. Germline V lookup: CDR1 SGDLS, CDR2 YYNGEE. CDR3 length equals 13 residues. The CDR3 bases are TGTGCCAGCAGCGCCCAGGGGGTTGACGGCTACACCTTC. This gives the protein CASSAQGVDGYTF.

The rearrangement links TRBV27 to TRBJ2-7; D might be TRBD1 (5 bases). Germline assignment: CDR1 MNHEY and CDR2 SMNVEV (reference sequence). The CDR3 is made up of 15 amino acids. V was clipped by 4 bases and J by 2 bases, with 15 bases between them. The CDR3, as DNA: TGTGCCAGCAGTTCTACACAGGATCCCCCCTACGAGCAGTACTTC. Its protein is CASSSTQDPPYEQYF.

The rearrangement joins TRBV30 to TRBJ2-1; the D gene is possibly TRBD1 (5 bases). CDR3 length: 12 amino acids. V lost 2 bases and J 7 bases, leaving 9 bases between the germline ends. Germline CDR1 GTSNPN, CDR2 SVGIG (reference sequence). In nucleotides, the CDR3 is TGTGCCTGGAGTAACAGGTGGAATGAGCAGTTCTTC. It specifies CAWSNRWNEQFF.

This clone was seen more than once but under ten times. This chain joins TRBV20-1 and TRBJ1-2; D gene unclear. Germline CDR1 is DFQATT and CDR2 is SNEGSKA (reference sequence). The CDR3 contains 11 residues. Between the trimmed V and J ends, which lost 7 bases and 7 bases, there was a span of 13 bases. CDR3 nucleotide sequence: TGCAGTGGTAGCCTGTTAGTTGGCTACACCTTC. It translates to CSGSLLVGYTF.

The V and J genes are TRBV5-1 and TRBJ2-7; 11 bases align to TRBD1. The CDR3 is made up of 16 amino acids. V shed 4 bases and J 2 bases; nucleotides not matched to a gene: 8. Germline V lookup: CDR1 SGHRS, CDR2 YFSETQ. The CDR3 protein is CASSLEPGQGAYEQYF. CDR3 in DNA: TGCGCCAGCAGCCTGGAGCCGGGACAGGGGGCCTACGAGCAGTACTTC.

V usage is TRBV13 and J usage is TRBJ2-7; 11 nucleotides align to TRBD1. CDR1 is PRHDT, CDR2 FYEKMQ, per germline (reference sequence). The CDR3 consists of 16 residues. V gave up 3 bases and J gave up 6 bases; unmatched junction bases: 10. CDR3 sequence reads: CASSLSGTGGAGEQYF. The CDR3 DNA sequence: TGTGCCAGCAGCTTGTCCGGGACAGGGGGGGCGGGCGAGCAGTACTTC.

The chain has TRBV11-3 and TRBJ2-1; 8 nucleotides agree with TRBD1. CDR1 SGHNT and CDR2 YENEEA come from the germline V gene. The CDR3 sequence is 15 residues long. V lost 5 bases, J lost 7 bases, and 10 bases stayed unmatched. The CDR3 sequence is CASSLDRGGENEQFF. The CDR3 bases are TGTGCCAGCAGCCTCGACAGGGGTGGTGAAAATGAGCAGTTCTTC. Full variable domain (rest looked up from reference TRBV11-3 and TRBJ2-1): EAGVVQSPRYKIIEKKQPVAFWCNPISGHNTLYWYLQNLGQGPELLIRYENEEAVDDSQLPKDRFSAERLKGVDSTLKIQPAELGDSAVYLCASSLDRGGENEQFFGPGTRLTVL.

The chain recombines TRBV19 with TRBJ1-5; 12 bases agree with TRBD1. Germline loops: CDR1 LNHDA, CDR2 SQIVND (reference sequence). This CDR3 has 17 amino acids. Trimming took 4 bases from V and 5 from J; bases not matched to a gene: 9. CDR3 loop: CASSSRDRGRGDQPQHF. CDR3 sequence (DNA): TGTGCCAGTAGTAGCCGGGACAGGGGGCGCGGTGATCAGCCCCAGCATTTT.

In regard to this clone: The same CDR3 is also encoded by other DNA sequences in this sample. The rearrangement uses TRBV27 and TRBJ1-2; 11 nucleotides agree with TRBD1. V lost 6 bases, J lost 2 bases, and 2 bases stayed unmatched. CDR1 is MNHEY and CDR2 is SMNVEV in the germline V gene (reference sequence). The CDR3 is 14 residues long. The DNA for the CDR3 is TGTGCCAGCAGGGGGACAGGGGGGAACTATGGCTACACCTTC. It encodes CASRGTGGNYGYTF.

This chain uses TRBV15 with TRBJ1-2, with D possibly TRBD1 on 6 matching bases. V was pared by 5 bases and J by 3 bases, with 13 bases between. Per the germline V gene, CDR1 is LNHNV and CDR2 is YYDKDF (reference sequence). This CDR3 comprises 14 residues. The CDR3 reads CATSLNRVDYGYTF. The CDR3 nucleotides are TGTGCCACCAGCTTGAACAGGGTTGACTATGGCTACACCTTC.

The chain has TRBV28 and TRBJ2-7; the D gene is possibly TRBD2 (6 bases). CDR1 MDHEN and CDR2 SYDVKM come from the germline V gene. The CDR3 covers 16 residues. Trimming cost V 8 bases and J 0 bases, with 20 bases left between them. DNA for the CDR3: TGTGCCAGCGAGATTGCGGGGCGAATGAGCTCCTACGAGCAGTACTTC. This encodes CASEIAGRMSSYEQYF.

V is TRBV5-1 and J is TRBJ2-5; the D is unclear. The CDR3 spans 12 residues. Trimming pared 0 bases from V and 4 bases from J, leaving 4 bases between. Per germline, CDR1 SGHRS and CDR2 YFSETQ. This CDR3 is CASSLEPETQYF. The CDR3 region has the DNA TGCGCCAGCAGCTTGGAGCCAGAGACCCAGTACTTC.

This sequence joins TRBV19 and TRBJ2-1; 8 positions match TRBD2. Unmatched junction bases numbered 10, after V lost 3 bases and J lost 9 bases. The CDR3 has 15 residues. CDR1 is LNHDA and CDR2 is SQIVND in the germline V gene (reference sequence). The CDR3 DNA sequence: TGTGCCAGTAGTATTGGTCCGGGAGGGCAAAGTGAGCAGTTCTTC. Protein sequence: CASSIGPGGQSEQFF.

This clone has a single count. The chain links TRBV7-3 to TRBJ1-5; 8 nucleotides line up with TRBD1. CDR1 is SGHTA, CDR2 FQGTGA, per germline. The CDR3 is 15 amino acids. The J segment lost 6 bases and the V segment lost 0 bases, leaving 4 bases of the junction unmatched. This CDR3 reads CASSLTDRAGQPQHF. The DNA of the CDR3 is TGTGCCAGCAGCTTAACGGACAGGGCAGGTCAGCCCCAGCATTTT. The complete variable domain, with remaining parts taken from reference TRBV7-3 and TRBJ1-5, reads GAGVSQTPSNKVTEKGKYVELRCDPISGHTALYWYRQSLGQGPEFLIYFQGTGAADDSGLPNDRFFAVRPEGSVSTLKIQRTERGDSAVYLCASSLTDRAGQPQHFGDGTRLSIL.

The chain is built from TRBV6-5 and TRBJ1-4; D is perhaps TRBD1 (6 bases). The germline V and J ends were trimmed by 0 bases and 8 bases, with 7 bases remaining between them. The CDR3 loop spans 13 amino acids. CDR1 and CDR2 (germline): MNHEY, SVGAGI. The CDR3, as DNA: TGTGCCAGCAGTTACTCAAGGGGGGAAAAACTGTTTTTT. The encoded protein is CASSYSRGEKLFF.

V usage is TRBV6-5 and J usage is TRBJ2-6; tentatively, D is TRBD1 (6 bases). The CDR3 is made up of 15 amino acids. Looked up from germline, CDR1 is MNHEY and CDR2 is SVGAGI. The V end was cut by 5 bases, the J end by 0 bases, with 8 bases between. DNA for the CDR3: TGTGCCAGCAGTCAAGGGGGCTCTGGGGCCAACGTCCTGACTTTC. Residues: CASSQGGSGANVLTF.

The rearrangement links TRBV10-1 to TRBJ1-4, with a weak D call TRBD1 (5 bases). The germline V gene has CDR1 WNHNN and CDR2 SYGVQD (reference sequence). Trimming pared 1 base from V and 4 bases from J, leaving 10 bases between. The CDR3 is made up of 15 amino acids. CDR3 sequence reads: CASSEFPGNNEKLFF. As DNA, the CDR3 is TGCGCCAGCAGTGAGTTTCCAGGGAATAATGAAAAACTGTTTTTT.

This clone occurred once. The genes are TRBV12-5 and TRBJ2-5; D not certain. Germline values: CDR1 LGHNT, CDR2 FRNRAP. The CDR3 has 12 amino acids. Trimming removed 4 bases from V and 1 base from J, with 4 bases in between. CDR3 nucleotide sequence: TGTGCTAGTGGTTACGGCCAAGAGACCCAGTACTTC. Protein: CASGYGQETQYF. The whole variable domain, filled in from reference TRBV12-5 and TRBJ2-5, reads DARVTQTPRHKVTEMGQEVTMRCQPILGHNTVFWYRQTMMQGLELLAYFRNRAPLDDSGMPKDRFSAEMPDATLATLKIQPSEPRDSAVYFCASGYGQETQYFGPGTRLLVL.

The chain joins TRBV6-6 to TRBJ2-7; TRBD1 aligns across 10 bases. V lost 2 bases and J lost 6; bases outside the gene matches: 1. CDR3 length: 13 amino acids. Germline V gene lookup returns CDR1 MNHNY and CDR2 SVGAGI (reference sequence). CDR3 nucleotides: TGTGCCAGCAGTTACCGGACAGGGGGCGAGCAGTACTTC. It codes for CASSYRTGGEQYF.

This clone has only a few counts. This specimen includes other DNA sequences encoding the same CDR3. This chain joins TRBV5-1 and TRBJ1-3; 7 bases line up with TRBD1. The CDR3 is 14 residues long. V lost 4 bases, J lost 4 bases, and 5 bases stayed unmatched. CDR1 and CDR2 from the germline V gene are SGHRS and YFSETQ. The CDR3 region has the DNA TGCGCCAGCAGCCTGACAGGGTTAGGAAACACCATATATTTT. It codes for CASSLTGLGNTIYF.

The CDR3 nucleotides read TGCGCCAGCAGCTTGGTGACAGGGGGAGGAACTGAAGCTTTCTTT. This translates into CASSLVTGGGTEAFF. The rearrangement uses TRBV5-1 and TRBJ1-1, with 9 nucleotides matching TRBD1. The CDR3 contains 15 residues. The V segment lost 0 bases and the J segment 5 bases; nucleotides outside the gene matches: 5. Germline V lookup: CDR1 SGHRS, CDR2 YFSETQ.

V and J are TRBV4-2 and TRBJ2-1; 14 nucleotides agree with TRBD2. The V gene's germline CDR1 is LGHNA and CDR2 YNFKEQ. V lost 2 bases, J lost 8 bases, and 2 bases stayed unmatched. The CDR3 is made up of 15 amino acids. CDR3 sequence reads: CASSQPGLAGDEQFF. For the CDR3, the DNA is TGTGCCAGCAGCCAACCGGGACTAGCGGGAGATGAGCAGTTCTTC.

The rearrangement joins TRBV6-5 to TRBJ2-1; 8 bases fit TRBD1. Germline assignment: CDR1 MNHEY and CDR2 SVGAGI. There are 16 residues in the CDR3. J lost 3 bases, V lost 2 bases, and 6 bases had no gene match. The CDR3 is CASSYMRQGIYNEQFF. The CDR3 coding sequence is TGTGCCAGCAGTTACATGCGACAGGGGATCTACAATGAGCAGTTCTTC.

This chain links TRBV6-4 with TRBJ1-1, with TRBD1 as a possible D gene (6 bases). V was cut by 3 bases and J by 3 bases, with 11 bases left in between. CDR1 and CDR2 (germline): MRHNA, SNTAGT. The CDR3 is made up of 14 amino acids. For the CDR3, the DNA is TGTGCCAGCAGTGAAGGACAGAGGGACACTGAAGCTTTCTTT. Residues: CASSEGQRDTEAFF.

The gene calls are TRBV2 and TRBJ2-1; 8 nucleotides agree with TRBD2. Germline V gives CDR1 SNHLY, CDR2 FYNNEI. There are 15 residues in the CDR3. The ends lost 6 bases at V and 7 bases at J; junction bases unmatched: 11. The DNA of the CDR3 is TGTGCCAGCAGGGGTGAAGCGGGAGTTACGAATGAGCAGTTCTTC. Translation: CASRGEAGVTNEQFF.

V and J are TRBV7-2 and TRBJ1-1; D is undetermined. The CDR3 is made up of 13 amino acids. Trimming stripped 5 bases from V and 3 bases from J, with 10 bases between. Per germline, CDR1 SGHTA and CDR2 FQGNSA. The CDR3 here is CASSIGSDTEAFF. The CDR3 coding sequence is TGTGCCAGCAGCATCGGGTCTGACACTGAAGCTTTCTTT.

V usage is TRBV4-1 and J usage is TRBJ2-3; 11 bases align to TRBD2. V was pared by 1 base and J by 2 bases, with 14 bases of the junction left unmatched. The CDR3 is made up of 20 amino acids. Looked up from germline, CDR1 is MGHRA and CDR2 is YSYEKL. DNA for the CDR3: TGCGCCAGCAGCCAAGGAACTAGCGGGAGTCCGGGTGCCTTCACAGATACGCAGTATTTT. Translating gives CASSQGTSGSPGAFTDTQYF.

The CDR3 region has the DNA TGTGCCAGCTCCCACCAAGACCCAGCGGACTACACCGGGGAGCTGTTTTTT. It specifies CASSHQDPADYTGELFF. The J gene is TRBJ2-2, the V gene TRBV18; TRBD2 is a possible D gene (5 bases). V was pared by 6 bases and J by 3 bases, with 20 bases between. This CDR3 is built from 17 residues. CDR1 and CDR2 (germline): KGHSH, LQKENI.

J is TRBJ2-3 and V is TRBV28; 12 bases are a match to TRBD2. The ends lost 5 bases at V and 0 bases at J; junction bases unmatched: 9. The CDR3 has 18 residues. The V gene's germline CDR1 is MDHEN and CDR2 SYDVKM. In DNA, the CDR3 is TGTGCCAGCAGTATAACACCGACTAGCGGGGGAAGCACAGATACGCAGTATTTT. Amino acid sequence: CASSITPTSGGSTDTQYF.

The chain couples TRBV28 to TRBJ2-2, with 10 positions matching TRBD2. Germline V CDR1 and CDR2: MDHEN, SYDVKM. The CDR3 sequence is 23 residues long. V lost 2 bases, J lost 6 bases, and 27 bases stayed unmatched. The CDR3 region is CASSLPPPSGDQEREGPAGELFF. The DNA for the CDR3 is TGTGCCAGCAGTTTACCTCCTCCGAGCGGCGACCAGGAGCGGGAGGGCCCAGCCGGGGAGCTGTTTTTT.

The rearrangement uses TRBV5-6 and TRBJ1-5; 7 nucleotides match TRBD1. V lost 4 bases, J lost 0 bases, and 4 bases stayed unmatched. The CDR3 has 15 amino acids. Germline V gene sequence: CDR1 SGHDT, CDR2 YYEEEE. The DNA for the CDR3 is TGTGCCAGCAGCCTCCGGACAGGTAGCAATCAGCCCCAGCATTTT. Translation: CASSLRTGSNQPQHF.